This TCR beta chain was documented in a study of blood T cell repertoires in COVID-19. This table comes from immunoSEQ multiplex PCR, and its TCRdb copy is limited to in-frame clones, with some not included. This repertoire shows around 160,000 clones, 84% found once; its top ten account for 4.5% to 6%. Cohort allocation depended upon clinical history that participants reported. Between the trimmed V and J ends, which lost 2 bases and 3 bases, there was a span of 10 bases. Germline values: CDR1 SGHTA, CDR2 FQGNSA. The CDR3 sequence is 15 residues long. The chain links TRBV7-2 to TRBJ2-2; D is possibly TRBD1 (6 bases). Sequencing used PBMCs or T cells enriched from blood (not recorded which). The TCR was taken from a woman between 45 and 60 years old who had been exposed to COVID-19. CDR3 DNA sequence: TGTGCCAGCAGCTTATGGCAGGGGTACACCGGGGAGCTGTTTTTT. This sequence encodes CASSLWQGYTGELFF.